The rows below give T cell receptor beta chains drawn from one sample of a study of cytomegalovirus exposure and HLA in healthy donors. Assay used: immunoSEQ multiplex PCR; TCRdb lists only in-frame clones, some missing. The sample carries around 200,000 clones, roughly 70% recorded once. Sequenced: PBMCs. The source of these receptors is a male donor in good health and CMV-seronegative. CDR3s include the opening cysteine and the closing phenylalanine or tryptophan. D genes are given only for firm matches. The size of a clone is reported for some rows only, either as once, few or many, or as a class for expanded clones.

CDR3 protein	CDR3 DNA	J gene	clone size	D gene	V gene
CASSDGTGSRSPLHF	TGTGCCAGCAGTGATGGGACAGGGTCTCGTTCACCCCTCCACTTT	TRBJ1-6	few	TRBD1	TRBV2
CASSQERISYEQYF	TGTGCCAGCAGCCAGGAGAGAATCTCCTACGAGCAGTACTTC	TRBJ2-7	few	NA	TRBV4-2
CASSVGSVMTEAFF	TGTGCCAGCAGCGTAGGGTCAGTAATGACTGAAGCTTTCTTT	TRBJ1-1	NA	NA	TRBV9
CASSSGARTGELFF	TGTGCCAGCAGCTCAGGGGCACGGACCGGGGAGCTGTTTTTT	TRBJ2-2	NA	NA	TRBV7-3
CASNKGDNYGYTF	TGTGCCAGCAACAAGGGAGACAACTATGGCTACACCTTC	TRBJ1-2	NA	NA	TRBV28
CASSLSGQSYEQYF	TGTGCCAGCAGTTTATCCGGACAGTCCTACGAGCAGTACTTC	TRBJ2-7	NA	NA	TRBV28
CASSLTGGTVSGNTIYF	TGTGCCAGCAGCTTAACGGGCGGGACGGTCTCTGGAAACACCATATATTTT	TRBJ1-3	NA	NA	TRBV7-3
CASWTSGPYNEQFF	TGTGCCAGCTGGACTAGCGGTCCTTACAATGAGCAGTTCTTC	TRBJ2-1	NA	TRBD2	TRBV2
CASRSSSGILYGYTF	TGTGCCAGCAGAAGCAGTTCGGGGATCCTCTATGGCTACACCTTC	TRBJ1-2	few	NA	TRBV27
CASSLGDGEAGELFF	TGTGCCAGCAGCTTAGGCGACGGGGAAGCCGGGGAGCTGTTTTTT	TRBJ2-2	medium-sized	NA	TRBV11-3
CARIGQTAEAFF	TGTGCCAGAATAGGACAGACAGCTGAAGCTTTCTTT	TRBJ1-1	NA	NA	TRBV2
CASSPQGRSNQPQHF	TGTGCCAGCAGCCCACAGGGTAGGAGCAATCAGCCCCAGCATTTT	TRBJ1-5	NA	NA	TRBV7-9
CAISEWSSNSNQPQHF	TGTGCCATCAGTGAGTGGTCAAGCAATAGCAATCAGCCCCAGCATTTT	TRBJ1-5	NA	NA	TRBV10-3
CASSPGPRGYSYEQYF	TGTGCCAGCTCACCAGGTCCCAGGGGGTACTCCTACGAGCAGTACTTC	TRBJ2-7	NA	TRBD1	TRBV18
CASSVGGGASVLFF	NA	TRBJ2-1	few	NA	TRBV9
CAWSVGSNQPQHF	TGTGCCTGGAGTGTCGGGAGCAATCAGCCCCAGCATTTT	TRBJ1-5	NA	NA	TRBV30
CASSPARGSGGEKLFF	TGCGCCAGCAGCCCCGCAAGGGGATCAGGCGGTGAAAAACTGTTTTTT	TRBJ1-4	NA	NA	TRBV4-3
CASSLTGGYQPQHF	TGTGCCAGCAGCCTGACAGGCGGGTATCAGCCCCAGCATTTT	TRBJ1-5	few	NA	TRBV2
CASERGETGELFF	TGTGCCAGCGAGCGGGGGGAAACCGGGGAGCTGTTTTTT	TRBJ2-2	NA	TRBD2	TRBV2
CASSLSQGGDQPQHF	TGTGCCAGCAGCTTATCGCAGGGAGGGGATCAGCCCCAGCATTTT	TRBJ1-5	NA	NA	TRBV7-9
CASSLAPLAGGYNEQFF	TGTGCCAGCAGCTTAGCACCCCTAGCGGGGGGATACAATGAGCAGTTCTTC	TRBJ2-1	NA	TRBD2	TRBV11-2
CASSLNEGLNEQFF	TGTGCCAGCAGCTTAAATGAAGGACTCAATGAGCAGTTCTTC	TRBJ2-1	NA	NA	TRBV7-3
CASSFPPAGRPSYGYTF	TGTGCCAGCAGCTTCCCGCCCGCCGGGAGACCCTCCTATGGCTACACCTTC	TRBJ1-2	NA	NA	TRBV7-9
CASSSGGYPSPDTQYF	TGTGCCAGCAGTTCAGGGGGCTATCCATCCCCAGATACGCAGTATTTT	TRBJ2-3	NA	TRBD1	TRBV6-6
CASSPSEGNTIYF	TGTGCCAGCTCACCATCGGAGGGAAACACCATATATTTT	TRBJ1-3	NA	NA	TRBV18
CASSLPTEIITDTQYF	TGTGCCAGCAGCCTACCGACAGAGATAATCACAGATACGCAGTATTTT	TRBJ2-3	NA	NA	TRBV7-2
CASSLREDGNQPQHF	TGCGCCAGCAGCCTCAGAGAGGATGGCAATCAGCCCCAGCATTTT	TRBJ1-5	NA	NA	TRBV4-1
CASSPPGTQSYEQYF	TGTGCCAGCAGTCCCCCCGGGACTCAATCCTACGAGCAGTACTTC	TRBJ2-7	NA	NA	TRBV6-6
CASSQDRGLSGYTF	TGTGCCAGCAGCCAAGACAGGGGATTAAGTGGCTACACCTTC	TRBJ1-2	NA	NA	TRBV14
CAISESGTSGRVGEQFF	TGTGCCATCAGTGAGTCCGGGACTAGCGGGAGGGTTGGTGAGCAGTTCTTC	TRBJ2-1	NA	TRBD2	TRBV10-3
CASSYPSETGGNLNEQFF	TGTGCCAGCAGTTACCCCTCAGAGACGGGAGGTAATCTCAATGAGCAGTTCTTC	TRBJ2-1	NA	TRBD2	TRBV28
CASTKPFRDSVTGELFF	TGTGCCAGTACCAAACCCTTCAGGGACAGTGTCACCGGGGAGCTGTTTTTT	TRBJ2-2	NA	TRBD1	TRBV19
CASQTGGVYGYTF	TGTGCCAGTCAGACAGGGGGCGTCTATGGCTACACCTTC	TRBJ1-2	NA	TRBD1	TRBV19
CASSLTSFGDTQYF	TGTGCCAGCAGCTTGACTAGTTTCGGAGATACGCAGTATTTT	TRBJ2-3	few	NA	TRBV5-6
CATSMGRDSYNEQFF	TGTGCCACCAGCATGGGGCGAGACTCCTACAATGAGCAGTTCTTC	TRBJ2-1	NA	NA	TRBV15
CASSRLGGQGAGQYF	TGTGCCAGCAGCCGACTTGGTGGACAGGGGGCAGGGCAGTACTTC	TRBJ2-7	once	TRBD1	TRBV5-4
CAWAGTGGNQPQHF	TGTGCCTGGGCCGGGACAGGGGGCAATCAGCCCCAGCATTTT	TRBJ1-5	NA	TRBD1	TRBV30
CASSSLEETQYF	TGTGCCAGCAGTTCCTTAGAAGAGACCCAGTACTTC	TRBJ2-5	few	NA	TRBV2
CASSATSLNTEAFF	TGTGCCAGCAGCGCTACTTCGTTGAACACTGAAGCTTTCTTT	TRBJ1-1	few	NA	TRBV7-3
CASSLPPTGLDYGYTF	TGTGCCAGCAGTTTACCGCCCACAGGGTTGGACTATGGCTACACCTTC	TRBJ1-2	NA	NA	TRBV28
CASSSPGTSGSNEQFF	TGTGCCAGCAGCTCCCCCGGGACTAGCGGGAGCAATGAGCAGTTCTTC	TRBJ2-1	NA	TRBD2	TRBV11-3
CAISEKGTGPYEQYF	TGTGCCATCAGTGAGAAAGGGACAGGCCCCTACGAGCAGTACTTC	TRBJ2-7	NA	TRBD1	TRBV10-3
CASSQGTSGYNEQFF	TGTGCCAGCAGCCAAGGGACTAGCGGTTACAATGAGCAGTTCTTC	TRBJ2-1	NA	TRBD2	TRBV7-2
CSVDQGDYGYTF	TGCAGCGTTGACCAGGGTGACTATGGCTACACCTTC	TRBJ1-2	NA	NA	TRBV29-1
CASSVAVRGRGNQPQHF	TGTGCCAGCAGTGTTGCGGTGCGGGGAAGAGGCAATCAGCCCCAGCATTTT	TRBJ1-5	NA	NA	TRBV6-1
CASSPRLAGGTNEQFF	TGTGCCAGCAGCCCACGTCTCGCGGGGGGTACCAATGAGCAGTTCTTC	TRBJ2-1	NA	TRBD2	TRBV11-2
CASKDRSNQPQHF	TGTGCCAGCAAGGACAGGAGCAATCAGCCCCAGCATTTT	TRBJ1-5	NA	TRBD1	TRBV6-5
CAISEYQGAESEQYF	TGTGCCATCAGTGAGTATCAGGGGGCCGAGTCTGAGCAGTACTTC	TRBJ2-7	once	TRBD1	TRBV10-3
CASSGQGEAFF	TGTGCCAGCTCAGGACAAGGAGAAGCTTTCTTT	TRBJ1-1	NA	NA	TRBV18